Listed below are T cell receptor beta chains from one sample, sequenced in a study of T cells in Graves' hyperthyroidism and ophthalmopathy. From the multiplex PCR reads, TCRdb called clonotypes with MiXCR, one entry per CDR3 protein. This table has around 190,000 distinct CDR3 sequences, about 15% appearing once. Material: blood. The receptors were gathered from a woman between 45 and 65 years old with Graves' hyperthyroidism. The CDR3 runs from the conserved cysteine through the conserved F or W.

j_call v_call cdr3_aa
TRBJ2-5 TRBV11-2 CASSLEVLQGAETQYF
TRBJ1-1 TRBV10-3 CAISELDTEAFF
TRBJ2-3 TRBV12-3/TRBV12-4 CASSLLAGAADTQYF
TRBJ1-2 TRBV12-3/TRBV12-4 CASKPTGGLNYGYTF
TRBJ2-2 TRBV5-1 CASSLVAGRNTGELFF
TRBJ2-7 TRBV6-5 CASSSPSGTYEQYF
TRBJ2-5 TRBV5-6 CASSRRVNQETQYF
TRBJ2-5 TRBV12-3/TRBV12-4 CASSLRTYPETQYF
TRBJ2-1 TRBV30 CAWRATSGRVDYNEQFF
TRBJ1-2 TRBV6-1 CASSDYRAGYTF
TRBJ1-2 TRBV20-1 CSPPGGINGYTF
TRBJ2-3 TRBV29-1 CSVDRGRRGTDTQYF
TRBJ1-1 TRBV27 CASSMDRSTEAFF
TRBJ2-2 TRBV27 CASSEELNTGELFF
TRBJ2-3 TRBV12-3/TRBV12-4 CASSSNPGLAGEPDTQYF
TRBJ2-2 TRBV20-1 CSARQDPATGELFF
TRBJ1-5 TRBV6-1 CASKGGLSNQPQHF
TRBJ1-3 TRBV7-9 CASRSSGTGGNTIYF
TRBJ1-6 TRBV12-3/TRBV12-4 CASSPGTGGTAGNSPLHF
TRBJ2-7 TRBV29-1 CSVEYSRDLRGEQYF
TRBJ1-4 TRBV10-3 CAMPKPGTKGLTNEKLFF
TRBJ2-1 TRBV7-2 CASSLPNPGREGKNEQFF
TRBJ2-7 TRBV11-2 CASSSGLQSSYEQYF
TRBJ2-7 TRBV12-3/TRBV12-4 CASSIVGPQYF
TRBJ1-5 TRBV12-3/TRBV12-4 CASTRGQGIHSNQPQHF
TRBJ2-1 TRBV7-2 CASSYPGQGSREQFF
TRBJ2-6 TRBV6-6 CASSYSTARSGANVLTF
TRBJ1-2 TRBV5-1 CASSGGGQSGYGYTF
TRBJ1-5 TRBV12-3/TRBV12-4 CASSLVFENQPQHF
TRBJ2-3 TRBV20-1 CSARGGTGGFTDTQYF
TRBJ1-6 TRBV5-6 CASSSSGTGYSNSPLHF
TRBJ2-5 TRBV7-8 CASSLVMETQYF
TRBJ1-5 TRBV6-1 CASSERSGTNNQPQHF
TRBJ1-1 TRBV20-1 CSAQQGANTEAFF
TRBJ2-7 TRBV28 CASSPRQGRTYEQYF
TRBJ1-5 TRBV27 CASSRDRYQPQHF
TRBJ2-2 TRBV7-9 CASSFSATNTGELFF
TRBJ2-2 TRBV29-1 CSVVRPAGELFF
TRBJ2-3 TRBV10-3 CAGGNTDTQYF
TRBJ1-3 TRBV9 CASSVEGAAGNTIYF
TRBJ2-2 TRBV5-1 CASSFVREGELFF
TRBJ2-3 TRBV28 CASSLLGSTDTQYF
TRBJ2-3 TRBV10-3 CAIDQGSGTDTQYF
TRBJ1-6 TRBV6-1 CASSRGPGQDSPLHF
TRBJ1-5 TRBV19 CASRARGNQPQHF
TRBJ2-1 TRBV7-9 CASSLVVSSYNEQFF
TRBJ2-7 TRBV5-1 CASSTIPGTDGYEQYF
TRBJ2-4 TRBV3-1 CASSQDRAAGLAKNIQYF
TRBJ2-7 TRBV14 CASSQDFFAGEQYF
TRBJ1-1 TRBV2 CASSFSLYTEAFF
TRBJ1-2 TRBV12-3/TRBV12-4 CASSFSDANYGYTF
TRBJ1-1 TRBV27 CASSFRVLTEAFF
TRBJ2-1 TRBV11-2 CASSLRQADYNEQFF
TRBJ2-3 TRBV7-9 CASRRTGSLTDTQYF